This T cell receptor (beta chain) was recovered during a study of CD8 T cells in Susac syndrome. This clonotype was seen just once. Looked up from germline, CDR1 is DFQATT and CDR2 is SNEGSKA (reference sequence). The trim removed 1 base at V and 0 bases at J, leaving 8 bases unmatched. The CDR3 covers 18 residues. Reverse transcription used roughly 0.45 to 1 ug RNA and random hexamers. TCRdb ran MiXCR on the immunoSEQ multiplex PCR reads and lists one entry per CDR3 protein. This repertoire shows 250,000 to 300,000 distinct CDR3 sequences, 65% to 90% found once; its top ten account for roughly 0.21%.

The sequenced sample consisted of CD8+ T cells from PBMCs. The sequence was collected from a human donor with multiple sclerosis. The chain links TRBV20-1 to TRBJ2-1, with TRBD2 matching 11 bases. CDR3 protein: CSARVFSGRARSYNEQFF. DNA of the CDR3: TGCAGTGCTAGAGTGTTTAGCGGGAGGGCCCGCTCCTACAATGAGCAGTTCTTC.